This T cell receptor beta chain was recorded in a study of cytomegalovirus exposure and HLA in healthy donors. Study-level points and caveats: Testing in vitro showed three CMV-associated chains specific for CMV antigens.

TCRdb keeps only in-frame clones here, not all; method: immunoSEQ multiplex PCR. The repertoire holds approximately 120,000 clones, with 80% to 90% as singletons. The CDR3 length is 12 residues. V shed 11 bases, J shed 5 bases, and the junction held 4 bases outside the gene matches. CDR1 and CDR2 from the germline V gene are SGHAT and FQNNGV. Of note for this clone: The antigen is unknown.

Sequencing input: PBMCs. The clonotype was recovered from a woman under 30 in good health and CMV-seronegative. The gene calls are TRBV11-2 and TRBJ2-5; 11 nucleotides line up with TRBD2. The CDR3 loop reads CAVSGGAETQYF. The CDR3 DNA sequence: TGTGCCGTTAGCGGGGGGGCGGAGACCCAGTACTTC.